These T cell receptor beta chains were read from a single sample in a study of shared clonotypes between healthy human individuals. Profiled with immunoSEQ multiplex PCR; TCRdb holds only in-frame clones, not every one. The table lists about 2 million clones, roughly 95% of them singletons. The specimen was naive CD4+ T cells sorted from blood. Receptor source: a young man in good health. Both conserved end residues are part of each CDR3. Each record gives: J gene, clone size, D gene, V gene, CDR3 protein, CDR3 DNA. D genes are given only for firm matches. For some rows the clone size is stated as once, few or many, or as a class when expanded; others skip it.

>TRBJ1-2|NA|NA|TRBV29-1
CSVEDLRGVNGYTF
TGCAGCGTTGAAGATTTGAGAGGGGTGAATGGCTACACCTTC
>TRBJ2-1|NA|NA|TRBV7-2
CASSPLPGLTYNEQFF
TGTGCCAGCAGCCCCTTGCCGGGACTCACCTACAATGAGCAGTTCTTC
>TRBJ1-4|NA|NA|TRBV10-3
CAISENGGYEKLFF
TGTGCCATCAGTGAGAACGGGGGCTACGAAAAACTGTTTTTT
>TRBJ2-1|once|TRBD2|TRBV13
CASSLGGGLAVNEQFF
TGTGCCAGCAGCTTAGGAGGGGGACTAGCGGTCAATGAGCAGTTCTTC
>TRBJ1-2|NA|NA|TRBV28
CASSPTGISFGDTF
TGTGCCAGCAGCCCAACAGGGATCTCGTTCGGCGACACCTTC
>TRBJ1-3|NA|NA|TRBV11-2
CASSQGPGSGNTIYF
TGTGCCAGCAGCCAGGGACCAGGCTCTGGAAACACCATATATTTT
>TRBJ1-3|NA|TRBD1|TRBV13
CASSFLKGGPNTIYF
TGTGCCAGCAGCTTTCTAAAAGGGGGCCCAAACACCATATATTTT
>TRBJ1-5|NA|NA|TRBV9
CASSVDAGSNQPQHF
TGTGCCAGCAGCGTAGATGCAGGGAGCAATCAGCCCCAGCATTTT
>TRBJ2-3|once|NA|TRBV4-3
CASSQDADSGADTQYF
TGCGCCAGCAGCCAAGATGCCGATTCCGGGGCAGATACGCAGTATTTT
>TRBJ1-1|NA|NA|TRBV5-1
CASSLRGGTEAFF
TGCGCCAGCAGCTTAAGAGGGGGCACTGAAGCTTTCTTT
>TRBJ1-1|NA|NA|TRBV9
CASSTGQFTEAFF
TGTGCCAGCAGCACCGGACAGTTCACTGAAGCTTTCTTT
>TRBJ2-7|once|NA|TRBV19
CASNSEQYF
TGTGCCAGTAATAGCGAGCAGTACTTC
>TRBJ2-7|NA|NA|TRBV5-6
CASSLTGPYEQYF
TGTGCCAGCAGCCTCACGGGACCCTACGAGCAGTACTTC
>TRBJ1-5|NA|NA|TRBV9
CASSQLGGEPQHF
TGTGCCAGCAGCCAACTGGGCGGGGAGCCCCAGCATTTT
>TRBJ1-6|few|NA|TRBV5-8
CASRGQETETSPLHF
TGTGCCAGCAGAGGCCAGGAGACAGAGACTTCACCCCTCCACTTT
>TRBJ1-6|NA|TRBD1|TRBV7-2
CASSGTGGNSPLHF
TGTGCCAGCAGCGGGACAGGGGGAAATTCACCCCTCCACTTT
>TRBJ2-1|NA|NA|TRBV2
CASSEAVVGGKFF
TGTGCCAGCAGTGAAGCGGTTGTGGGAGGCAAGTTCTTC
>TRBJ2-7|NA|NA|TRBV10-3
CAISVQGYEQYF
TGTGCCATCAGTGTACAGGGTTACGAGCAGTACTTC
>TRBJ1-6|NA|TRBD1|TRBV11-2
CASSLDVGQDNSPLHF
TGTGCCAGCAGCTTAGATGTGGGACAGGATAATTCACCCCTCCACTTT
>TRBJ1-2|NA|NA|TRBV29-1
CSVGGINYGYTF
TGCAGCGTTGGAGGGATTAACTATGGCTACACCTTC
>TRBJ1-1|NA|NA|TRBV7-2
CASSFRPDLEAFF
TGTGCCAGCAGCTTCCGACCGGACCTTGAAGCTTTCTTT
>TRBJ2-7|once|TRBD2|TRBV4-1
CASSQGPSGGAREQYF
TGCGCCAGCAGCCAGGGTCCTAGCGGGGGGGCCCGGGAGCAGTACTTC
>TRBJ2-7|NA|TRBD1|TRBV27
CASRIRDRSFNEQYF
TGTGCCAGCAGGATCCGGGACAGGTCTTTCAACGAGCAGTACTTC
>TRBJ2-2|once|NA|TRBV25-1
CASTRLTGELFF
TGTGCCAGCACCAGACTGACCGGGGAGCTGTTTTTT
>TRBJ2-5|NA|NA|TRBV10-3
CAISESMLEETQYF
TGTGCCATCAGTGAGTCGATGCTGGAAGAGACCCAGTACTTC
>TRBJ1-1|NA|NA|TRBV2
CASSVGTWEGEAFF
TGTGCCAGCAGTGTCGGGACTTGGGAGGGTGAAGCTTTCTTT
>TRBJ2-1|NA|NA|TRBV2
CASSVTGYNEQFF
TGTGCCAGCAGTGTGACAGGTTACAATGAGCAGTTCTTC
>TRBJ2-7|NA|NA|TRBV30
CAWSGSGYEQYF
TGTGCCTGGAGCGGGAGCGGGTACGAGCAGTACTTC
>TRBJ1-1|NA|NA|TRBV19
CASSELQGRAEAFF
TGTGCCAGTAGTGAGCTCCAGGGACGCGCTGAAGCTTTCTTT
>TRBJ2-7|few|NA|TRBV18
CASSPPLVVEQYF
TGTGCCAGCTCACCACCGCTAGTTGTCGAGCAGTACTTC
>TRBJ1-2|once|NA|TRBV28
CASSPGLRIDGYTF
TGTGCCAGCAGTCCGGGACTCAGAATCGATGGCTACACCTTC
>TRBJ1-1|once|NA|TRBV7-2
CASSLRGPTEAFF
TGTGCCAGCAGCCTCAGGGGTCCCACTGAAGCTTTCTTT